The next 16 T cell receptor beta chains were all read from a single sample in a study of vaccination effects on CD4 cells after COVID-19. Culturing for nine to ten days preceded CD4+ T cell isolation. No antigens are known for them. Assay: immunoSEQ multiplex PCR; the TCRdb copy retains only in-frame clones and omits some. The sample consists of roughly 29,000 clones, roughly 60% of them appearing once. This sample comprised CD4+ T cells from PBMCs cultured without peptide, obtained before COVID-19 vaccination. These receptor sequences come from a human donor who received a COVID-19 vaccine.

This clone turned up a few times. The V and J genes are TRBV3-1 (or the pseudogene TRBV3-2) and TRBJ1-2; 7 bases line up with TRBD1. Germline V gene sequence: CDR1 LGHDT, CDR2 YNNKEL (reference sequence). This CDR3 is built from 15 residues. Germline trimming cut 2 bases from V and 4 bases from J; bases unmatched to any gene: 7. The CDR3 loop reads CASSQKTGPLYGYTF. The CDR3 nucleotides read TGTGCCAGCAGCCAAAAGACAGGGCCCCTCTATGGCTACACCTTC.

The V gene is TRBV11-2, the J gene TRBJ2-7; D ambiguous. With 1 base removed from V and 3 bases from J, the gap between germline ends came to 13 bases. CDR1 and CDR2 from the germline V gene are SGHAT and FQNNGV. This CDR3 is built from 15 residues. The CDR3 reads CASSLVTDGFYEQYF. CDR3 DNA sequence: TGTGCCAGCAGCTTAGTCACGGATGGTTTCTACGAGCAGTACTTC.

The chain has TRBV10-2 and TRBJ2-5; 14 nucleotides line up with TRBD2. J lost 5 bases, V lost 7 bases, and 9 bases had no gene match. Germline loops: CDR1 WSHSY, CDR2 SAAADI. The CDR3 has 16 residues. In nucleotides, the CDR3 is TGCGCCAGCACCTCGGGGACTAGCGGGAGAGGGGAGACCCAGTACTTC. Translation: CASTSGTSGRGETQYF.

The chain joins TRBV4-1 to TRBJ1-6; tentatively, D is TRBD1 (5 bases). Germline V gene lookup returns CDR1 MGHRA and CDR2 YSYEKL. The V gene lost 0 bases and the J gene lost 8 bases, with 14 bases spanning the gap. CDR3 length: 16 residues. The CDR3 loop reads CASSQERSLGDSPLHF. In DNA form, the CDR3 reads TGCGCCAGCAGCCAAGAGCGCTCCCTAGGGGATTCACCCCTCCACTTT.

The CDR3: CASSEFSVTVRDSPLHF. The CDR3 nucleotides read TGTGCCAGCAGTGAATTCAGCGTAACGGTCCGAGATTCACCCCTCCACTTT. V is TRBV6-1 and J is TRBJ1-6; D remains unclear. The CDR3 consists of 17 residues. V was clipped by 2 bases and J by 8 bases, with 19 bases between them. The V gene's germline CDR1 is MNHNS and CDR2 SASEGT.

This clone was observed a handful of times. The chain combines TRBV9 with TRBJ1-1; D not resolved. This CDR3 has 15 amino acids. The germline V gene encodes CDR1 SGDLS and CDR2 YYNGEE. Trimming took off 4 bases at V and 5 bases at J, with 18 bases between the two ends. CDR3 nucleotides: TGTGCCAGCAGCCTCCCCCCTGATCTAGTGACTGAAGCTTTCTTT. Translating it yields CASSLPPDLVTEAFF.

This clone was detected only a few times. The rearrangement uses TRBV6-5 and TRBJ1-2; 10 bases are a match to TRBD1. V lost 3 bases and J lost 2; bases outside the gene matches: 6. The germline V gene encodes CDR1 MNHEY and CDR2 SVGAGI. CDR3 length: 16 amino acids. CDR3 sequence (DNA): TGTGCCAGCAGTTATTCGAGGACAGGGGGAAACTATGGCTACACCTTC. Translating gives CASSYSRTGGNYGYTF.

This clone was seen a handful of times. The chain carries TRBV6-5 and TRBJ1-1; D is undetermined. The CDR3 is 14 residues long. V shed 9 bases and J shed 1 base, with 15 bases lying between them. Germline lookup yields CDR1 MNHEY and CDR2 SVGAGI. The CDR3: CASGGRWTNTEAFF. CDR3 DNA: TGTGCCAGTGGAGGAAGGTGGACGAACACTGAAGCTTTCTTT.

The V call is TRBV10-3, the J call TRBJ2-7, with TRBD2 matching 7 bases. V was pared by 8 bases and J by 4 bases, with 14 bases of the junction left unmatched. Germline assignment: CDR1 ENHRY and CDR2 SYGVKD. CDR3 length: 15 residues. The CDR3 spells CAIALVSGVGYEQYF. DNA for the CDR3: TGTGCCATCGCCTTGGTGAGCGGGGTAGGGTACGAGCAGTACTTC.

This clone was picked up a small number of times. In DNA form, the CDR3 reads TGTGCCTGGAGTGTAGGCGTCGGAGAAAAACTGTTTTTT. It encodes CAWSVGVGEKLFF. The V and J genes are TRBV30 and TRBJ1-4; D not resolved. Germline V CDR1 and CDR2: GTSNPN, SVGIG (reference sequence). The germline V and J ends were trimmed by 0 bases and 8 bases, with 10 bases remaining between them. This CDR3 is built from 13 residues.

CDR3 sequence (DNA): TGTGCCAGCAGCTTGAGAGGGCCGCCGAATACGCAGTATTTT. Translating it yields CASSLRGPPNTQYF. The chain couples TRBV7-2 to TRBJ2-3, with a weak D call TRBD2 (5 bases). The CDR3 extends over 14 amino acids. V was clipped by 3 bases and J by 7 bases, with 14 bases between them. Germline lookup yields CDR1 SGHTA and CDR2 FQGNSA.

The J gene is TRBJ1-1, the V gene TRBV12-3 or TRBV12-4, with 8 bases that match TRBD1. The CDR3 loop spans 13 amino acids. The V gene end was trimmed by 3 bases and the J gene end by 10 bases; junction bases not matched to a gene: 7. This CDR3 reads CASSFGQGLVAFF. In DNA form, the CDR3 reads TGTGCCAGCAGTTTCGGACAGGGACTAGTAGCTTTCTTT.

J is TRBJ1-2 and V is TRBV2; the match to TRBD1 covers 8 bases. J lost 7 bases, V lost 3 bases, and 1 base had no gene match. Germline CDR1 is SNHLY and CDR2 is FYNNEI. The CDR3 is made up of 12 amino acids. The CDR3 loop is CASSDRGLGYTF. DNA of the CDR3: TGTGCCAGCAGTGACAGGGGGCTTGGCTACACCTTC.

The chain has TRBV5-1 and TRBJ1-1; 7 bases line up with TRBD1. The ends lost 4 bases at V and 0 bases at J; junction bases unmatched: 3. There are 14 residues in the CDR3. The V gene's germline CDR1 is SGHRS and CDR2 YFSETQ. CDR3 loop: CASSPGQMNTEAFF. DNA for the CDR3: TGCGCCAGCAGCCCGGGACAGATGAACACTGAAGCTTTCTTT.

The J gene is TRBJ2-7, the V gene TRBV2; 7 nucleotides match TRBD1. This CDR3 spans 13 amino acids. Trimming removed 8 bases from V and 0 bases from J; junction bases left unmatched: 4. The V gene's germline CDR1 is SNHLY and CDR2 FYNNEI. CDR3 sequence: CASLRDSSYEQYF. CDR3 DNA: TGTGCCAGCTTACGGGACAGCTCCTACGAGCAGTACTTC. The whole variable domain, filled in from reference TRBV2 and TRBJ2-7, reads EPEVTQTPSHQVTQMGQEVILRCVPISNHLYFYWYRQILGQKVEFLVSFYNNEISEKSEIFDDQFSVERPDGSNFTLKIRSTKLEDSAMYFCASLRDSSYEQYFGPGTRLTVT.

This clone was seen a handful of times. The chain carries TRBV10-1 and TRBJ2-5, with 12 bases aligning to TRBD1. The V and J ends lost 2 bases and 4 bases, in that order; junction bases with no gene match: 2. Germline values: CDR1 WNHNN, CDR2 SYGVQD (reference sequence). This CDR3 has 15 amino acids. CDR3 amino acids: CASSEGTGGRETQYF. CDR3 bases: TGCGCCAGCAGTGAGGGGACAGGGGGCCGAGAGACCCAGTACTTC.